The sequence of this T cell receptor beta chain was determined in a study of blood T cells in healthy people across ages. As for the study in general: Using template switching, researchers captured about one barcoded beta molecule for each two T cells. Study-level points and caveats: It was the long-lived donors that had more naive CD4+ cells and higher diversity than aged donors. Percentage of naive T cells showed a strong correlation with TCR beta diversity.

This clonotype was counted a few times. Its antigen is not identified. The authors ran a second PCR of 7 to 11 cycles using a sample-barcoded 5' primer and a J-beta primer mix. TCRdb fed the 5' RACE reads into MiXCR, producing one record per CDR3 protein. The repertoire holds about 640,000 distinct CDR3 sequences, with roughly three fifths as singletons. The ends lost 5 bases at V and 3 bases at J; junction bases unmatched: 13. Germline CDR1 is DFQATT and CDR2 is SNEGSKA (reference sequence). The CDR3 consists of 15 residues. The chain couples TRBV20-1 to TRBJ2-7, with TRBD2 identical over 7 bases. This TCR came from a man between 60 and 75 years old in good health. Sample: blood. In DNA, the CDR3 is TGCAGTGCTTTAGACCCGCGGGGGTCCGGCTACGAGCAGTACTTC. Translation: CSALDPRGSGYEQYF.